The clone carrying this T cell receptor (beta chain) was observed many times. What it recognizes is unknown. Time point specified: sample taken at primary tumor resection. The donor population consisted of approximately 68 patients with untreated, early-stage non-small cell lung cancer. Unsorted whole RNA of tumor, nontumor lung or frozen PBMC was sequenced. CDR3 length: 16 amino acids. V was shortened by 0 bases and J by 0 bases, with 6 bases between the two germline ends. These data belong to a study of spatial heterogeneity in lung cancer. Study observations and caveats: More often at tumor resection than at routine follow-up, ubiquitous expanded tumor TCRs were detected in the blood.

TCRdb independently ran MiXCR on the 5' RACE reads; one entry per CDR3 protein. The table has around 26,000 distinct CDR3 sequences, 7% seen once. V gene TRBV12-3 or TRBV12-4 combines with J gene TRBJ2-6; no definite D call. This receptor was identified in a male donor with early-stage non-small cell lung cancer. This material consisted of PBMCs, taken at surgery. Here the CDR3 DNA reads TGTGCCAGCAGTTTAGCTAGGACCTCTGGGGCCAACGTCCTGACTTTC. Encoded protein: CASSLARTSGANVLTF.